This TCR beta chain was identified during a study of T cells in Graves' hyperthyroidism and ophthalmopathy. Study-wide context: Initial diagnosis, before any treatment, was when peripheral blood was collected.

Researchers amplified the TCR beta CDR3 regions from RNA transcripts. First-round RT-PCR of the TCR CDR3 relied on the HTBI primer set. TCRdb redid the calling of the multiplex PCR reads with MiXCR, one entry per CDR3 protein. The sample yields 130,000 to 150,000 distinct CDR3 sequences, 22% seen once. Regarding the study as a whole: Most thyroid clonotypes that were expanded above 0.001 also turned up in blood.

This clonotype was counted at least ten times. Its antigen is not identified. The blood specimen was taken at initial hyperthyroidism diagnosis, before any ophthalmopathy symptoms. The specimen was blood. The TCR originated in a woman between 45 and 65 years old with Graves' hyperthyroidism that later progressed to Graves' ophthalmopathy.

CDR3 nucleotide sequence: TGTGCCTTCCCGACGGAGAACACCGGGGAGCTGTTTTTT. Translating gives CAFPTENTGELFF. This chain uses TRBV30 with TRBJ2-2, with D hard to call. This CDR3 comprises 13 residues. V shed 7 bases and J shed 1 base, with 10 bases lying between them. Germline V gives CDR1 GTSNPN, CDR2 SVGIG (reference sequence). Filled out from reference TRBV30 and TRBJ2-2, the complete variable domain reads SQTIHQWPATLVQPVGSPLSLECTVEGTSNPNLYWYRQAAGRGLQLLFYSVGIGQISSEVPQNLSASRPQDRQFILSSKKLLLSDSGFYLCAFPTENTGELFFGEGSRLTVL.